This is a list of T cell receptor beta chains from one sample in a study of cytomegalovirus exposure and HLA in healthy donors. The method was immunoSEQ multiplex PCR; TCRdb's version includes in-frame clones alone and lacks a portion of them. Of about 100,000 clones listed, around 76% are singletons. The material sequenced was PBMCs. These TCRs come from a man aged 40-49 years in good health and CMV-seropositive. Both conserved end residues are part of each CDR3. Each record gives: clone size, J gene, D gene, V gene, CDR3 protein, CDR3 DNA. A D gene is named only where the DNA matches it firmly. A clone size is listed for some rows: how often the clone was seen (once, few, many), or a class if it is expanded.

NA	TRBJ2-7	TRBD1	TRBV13	CASSYGQGQTYEQYF	TGTGCCAGCAGCTACGGACAGGGCCAAACCTACGAGCAGTACTTC
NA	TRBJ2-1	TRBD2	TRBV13	CASSSLPGGSNEQFF	TGTGCCAGCAGCTCCCTTCCGGGAGGTTCCAATGAGCAGTTCTTC
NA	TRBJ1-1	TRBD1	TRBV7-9	CASSLAGGQGSNTEAFF	TGTGCCAGCAGCTTAGCCGGTGGACAGGGCAGTAACACTGAAGCTTTCTTT
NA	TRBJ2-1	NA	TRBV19	CASSILRGLLNEQFF	TGTGCCAGTAGTATCCTCCGGGGGTTGCTCAATGAGCAGTTCTTC
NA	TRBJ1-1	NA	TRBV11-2	CASSGGVAEAFF	TGTGCCAGCAGCGGCGGGGTTGCTGAAGCTTTCTTT
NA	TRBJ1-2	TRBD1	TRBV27	CASSFSGTGSGYGYTF	TGTGCCAGCAGTTTTTCGGGGACAGGGTCGGGCTATGGCTACACCTTC
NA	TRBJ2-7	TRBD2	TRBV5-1	CASSLAGAGGTYEQYF	TGCGCCAGCAGCTTGGCCGGGGCGGGAGGTACCTACGAGCAGTACTTC
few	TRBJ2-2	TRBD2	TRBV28	CASSLLGGRANTGELFF	TGTGCCAGCAGTCTCCTTGGCGGGAGAGCGAACACCGGGGAGCTGTTTTTT
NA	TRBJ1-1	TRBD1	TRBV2	CASPLGQQAFF	TGTGCCAGCCCTCTGGGACAGCAAGCTTTCTTT
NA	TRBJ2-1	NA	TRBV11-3	CASSLNSNEQFF	TGTGCCAGCAGCTTAAACAGCAATGAGCAGTTCTTC
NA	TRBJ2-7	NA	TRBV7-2	CASSLDPTGSFNF	TGTGCCAGCAGCTTAGATCCCACAGGCTCTTTTAACTTC
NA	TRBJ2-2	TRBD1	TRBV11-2	CATSEQGASGELFF	TGTGCCACGTCGGAACAGGGGGCCTCCGGGGAGCTGTTTTTT
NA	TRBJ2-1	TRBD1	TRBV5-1	CASSLRQGNSYNEQFF	TGCGCCAGCAGCCTGAGACAGGGGAACTCCTACAATGAGCAGTTCTTC
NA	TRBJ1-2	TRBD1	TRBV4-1	CASSQGQSNYGYTF	TGCGCCAGCAGCCAGGGACAGTCTAACTATGGCTACACCTTC
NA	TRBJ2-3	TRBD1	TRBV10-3	CATSRGETGGADTQYF	TGTGCCACCAGTAGGGGGGAGACAGGGGGCGCCGATACGCAGTATTTT
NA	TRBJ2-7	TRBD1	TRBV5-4	CASSQDRVQSSYEQYF	TGTGCCAGCAGCCAGGACAGGGTCCAGAGCTCCTACGAGCAGTACTTC
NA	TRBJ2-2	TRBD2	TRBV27	CASSGGTSTGELFF	TGTGCCAGCAGTGGCGGGACTAGCACCGGGGAGCTGTTTTTT
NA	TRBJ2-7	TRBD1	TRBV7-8	CASSSTGTGTYEQYF	TGTGCCAGCAGCTCCACCGGGACAGGGACCTACGAGCAGTACTTC
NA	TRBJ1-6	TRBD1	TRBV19	CASRPGQGRSPLHF	TGTGCCAGTAGGCCGGGACAGGGTCGTTCACCCCTCCACTTT
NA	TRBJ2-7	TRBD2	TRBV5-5	CASSLGFGASGKFYEQYF	TGTGCCAGCAGCTTGGGTTTTGGGGCTAGCGGGAAGTTCTACGAGCAGTACTTC
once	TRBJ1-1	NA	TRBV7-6	CASSLGVGGDDAFF	TGTGCCAGCAGCTTAGGCGTAGGGGGAGACGACGCTTTCTTT
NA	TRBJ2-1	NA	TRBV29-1	CSVEGMGRESEQFF	TGCAGCGTTGAAGGTATGGGCAGGGAAAGTGAGCAGTTCTTC
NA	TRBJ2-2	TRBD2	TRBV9	CASSVGSGGTGELFF	TGTGCCAGCAGCGTAGGTAGCGGGGGGACCGGGGAGCTGTTTTTT
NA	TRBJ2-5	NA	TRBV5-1	CASSLGRAVGETQYF	TGCGCCAGCAGCCTTGGGCGAGCGGTTGGGGAGACCCAGTACTTC
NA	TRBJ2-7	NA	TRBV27	CASSPKVGGSEQYF	TGTGCCAGCAGTCCAAAGGTCGGAGGTTCCGAGCAGTACTTC
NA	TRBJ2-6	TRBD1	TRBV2	CASRQGFTGANVLTF	TGTGCCAGTCGACAGGGATTCACTGGGGCCAACGTCCTGACTTTC
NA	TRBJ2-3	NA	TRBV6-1	CASSEGRADTQYF	TGTGCCAGCAGTGAGGGGAGAGCAGATACGCAGTATTTT
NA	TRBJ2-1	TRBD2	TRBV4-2	CASSQDPGLAGTYNEQFF	TGTGCCAGCAGCCAAGACCCGGGACTAGCGGGGACCTACAATGAGCAGTTCTTC
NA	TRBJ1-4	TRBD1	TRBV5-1	CASSLGDRANEKLFF	TGCGCCAGCAGCTTGGGGGACAGGGCTAATGAAAAACTGTTTTTT
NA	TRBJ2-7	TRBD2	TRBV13	CASSLGLAGGEQYF	TGTGCCAGCAGCTTAGGGCTAGCGGGAGGGGAGCAGTACTTC
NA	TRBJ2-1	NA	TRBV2	CASSEAPSDYEQFF	TGTGCCAGCAGTGAAGCGCCGTCAGACTATGAGCAGTTCTTC
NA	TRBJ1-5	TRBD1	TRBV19	CASSPGGWGQPQHF	TGTGCCAGTAGTCCAGGGGGCTGGGGTCAGCCCCAGCATTTT
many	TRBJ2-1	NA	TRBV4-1	CASSRDSYNEQFF	TGCGCCAGCAGCCGTGACAGTTACAATGAGCAGTTCTTC
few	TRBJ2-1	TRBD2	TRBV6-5	CASSYDGGGLKFF	TGTGCCAGCAGTTACGACGGGGGGGGTCTCAAGTTCTTC
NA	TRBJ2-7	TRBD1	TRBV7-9	CASSLVLGGLYEQYF	TGTGCCAGCAGCTTAGTGTTAGGGGGCCTCTACGAGCAGTACTTC
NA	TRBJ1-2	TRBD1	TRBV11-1	CASSQGGTNYGYTF	TGTGCCAGCAGTCAAGGGGGCACTAACTATGGCTACACCTTC
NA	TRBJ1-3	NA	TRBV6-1	CASKRASSGNTIYF	TGTGCCAGCAAGCGGGCCAGCTCTGGAAACACCATATATTTT
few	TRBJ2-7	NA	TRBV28	CASSLQGYEQYF	TGTGCCAGCAGTTTACAGGGCTACGAGCAGTACTTC
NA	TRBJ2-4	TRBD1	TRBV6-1	CASSESGQGVWNIQYF	TGTGCCAGCAGTGAATCCGGACAGGGTGTATGGAACATTCAGTACTTC
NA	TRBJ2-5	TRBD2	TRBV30	CAWSSLGLVSEQYF	TGTGCCTGGAGTTCTCTCGGACTAGTCAGTGAGCAGTACTTC
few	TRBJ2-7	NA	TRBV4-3	CASSQPDSPVLRQYF	TGCGCCAGCAGCCAGCCGGACAGCCCCGTTTTAAGGCAGTACTTC
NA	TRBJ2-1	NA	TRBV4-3	CASSQEHRSTEQFF	TGCGCCAGCAGCCAGGAGCATAGAAGTACTGAGCAGTTCTTC
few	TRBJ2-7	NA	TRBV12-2	CASRSGRDREYYEQYF	TGTGCAAGTCGCTCCGGCCGGGACAGGGAGTACTACGAGCAGTACTTC
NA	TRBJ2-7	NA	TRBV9	CASSPMGAGVSYEQYF	TGTGCCAGCAGCCCGATGGGGGCGGGGGTCTCCTACGAGCAGTACTTC
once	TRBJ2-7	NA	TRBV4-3	CASSPRTASYEQYF	TGCGCCAGCAGCCCCAGGACAGCCTCCTACGAGCAGTACTTC
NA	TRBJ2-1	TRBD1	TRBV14	CASSPGTGNEQFF	TGTGCCAGCAGCCCCGGGACAGGGAATGAGCAGTTCTTC
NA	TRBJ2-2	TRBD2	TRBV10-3	CATSGGATGELFF	TGTGCCACTAGCGGGGGGGCGACCGGGGAGCTGTTTTTT
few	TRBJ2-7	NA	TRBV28	CASSLPPDYRGYEQYF	TGTGCCAGCAGTTTACCCCCAGACTACCGGGGCTACGAGCAGTACTTC
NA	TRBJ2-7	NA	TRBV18	CASSPRGGAGDEQYF	TGTGCCAGCTCACCACGGGGGGGCGCGGGGGACGAGCAGTACTTC
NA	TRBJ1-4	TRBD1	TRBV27	CASMADRRDEKLFF	TGTGCCAGCATGGCGGACAGGCGAGACGAAAAACTGTTTTTT
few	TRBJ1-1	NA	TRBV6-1	CASSDGRANTEAFF	TGTGCCAGCAGTGATGGCAGGGCGAACACTGAAGCTTTCTTT
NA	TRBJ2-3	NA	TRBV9	CASSPGQWGATDTQYF	TGTGCCAGCAGCCCTGGACAATGGGGCGCGACAGATACGCAGTATTTT
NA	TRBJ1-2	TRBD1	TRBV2	CASSGLTGFDYGYTF	TGTGCCAGCAGTGGGTTGACAGGGTTTGACTATGGCTACACCTTC